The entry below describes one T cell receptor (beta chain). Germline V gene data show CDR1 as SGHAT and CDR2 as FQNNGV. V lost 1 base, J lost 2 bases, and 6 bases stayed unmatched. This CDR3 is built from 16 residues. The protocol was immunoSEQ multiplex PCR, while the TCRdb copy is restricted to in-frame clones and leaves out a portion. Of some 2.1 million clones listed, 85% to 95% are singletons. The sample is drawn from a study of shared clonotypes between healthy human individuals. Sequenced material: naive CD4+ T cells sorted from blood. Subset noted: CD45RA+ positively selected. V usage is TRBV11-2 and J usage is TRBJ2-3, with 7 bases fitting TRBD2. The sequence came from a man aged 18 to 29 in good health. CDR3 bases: TGTGCCAGCAGCTTAGTCCCAGCGGGGAACACAGATACGCAGTATTTT. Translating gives CASSLVPAGNTDTQYF.